The 29 T cell receptor beta chains below come from one sample, sequenced in a study of T-cell reconstitution after alpha-beta-depleted transplantation in children. Preparing the TCRbeta library involved the use of unique molecular identifiers. TCRdb independently ran MiXCR on the PCR reads; one entry per CDR3 protein. The sample lists approximately 290,000 distinct CDR3 sequences, around 10% occurring once. The material was peripheral blood, obtained 180 days after TCRalphabeta/CD19-depleted stem cell transplant. The receptors here all came from a male patient under 10 years old who had a stem cell transplant for chronic granulomatous disease, so the T cells may come from the graft donor.

This clonotype has at least ten counts. The genes are TRBV30 and TRBJ2-1; D unresolved. V lost 1 base and J 5 bases, leaving 12 bases between the germline ends. In germline, CDR1 is GTSNPN, CDR2 SVGIG (reference sequence). The CDR3 is 14 amino acids. The chain's CDR3 is CAWSDRVIHNEQFF. CDR3 sequence (DNA): TGTGCCTGGAGTGACCGGGTCATACACAATGAGCAGTTCTTC.

This clonotype came up many times. This chain connects TRBV5-6 to TRBJ1-1, with D possibly matching TRBD1 (6 bases). This CDR3 spans 15 amino acids. Trimming shortened V by 4 bases and J by 4 bases, and 17 bases separated the two germline ends. Germline CDR1 and CDR2: SGHDT and YYEEEE. CDR3 DNA sequence: TGTGCCAGCAGCCCGCTGGTTGGGGGGCTCACTGAAGCTTTCTTT. This translates into CASSPLVGGLTEAFF. Full variable domain (remainder filled in from reference TRBV5-6 and TRBJ1-1): DAGVTQSPTHLIKTRGQQVTLRCSPKSGHDTVSWYQQALGQGPQFIFQYYEEEERQRGNFPDRFSGHQFPNYSSELNVNALLLGDSALYLCASSPLVGGLTEAFFGQGTRLTVV.

V is TRBV5-1 and J is TRBJ2-1; 10 bases are a match to TRBD1. Germline CDR1 SGHRS, CDR2 YFSETQ. The CDR3 runs to 14 residues. The ends lost 4 bases at V and 8 bases at J; junction bases unmatched: 6. In nucleotides, the CDR3 is TGCGCCAGCAGCGGGGACAGGGGTCGGGATGAGCAGTTCTTC. As protein: CASSGDRGRDEQFF.

The table lists this clonotype with many counts. The chain recombines TRBV20-1 with TRBJ2-3; TRBD2 aligns across 13 bases. Germline values: CDR1 DFQATT, CDR2 SNEGSKA (reference sequence). The CDR3 length is 17 residues. After removal of 5 bases from V and 5 bases from J, the junction contained 13 bases not matched to a gene. CDR3 sequence: CSAPPTLAGGRGDTQYF. In DNA, the CDR3 is TGCAGTGCTCCTCCAACACTAGCGGGAGGGCGGGGAGATACGCAGTATTTT.

This clonotype came up many times. The genes are TRBV6-1 and TRBJ2-7; D is possibly TRBD2 (6 bases). The CDR3 extends over 14 amino acids. Deletions cut 7 bases from V and 2 bases from J, with 15 bases between. Germline loops: CDR1 MNHNS, CDR2 SASEGT. The CDR3 DNA sequence: TGTGCCAGCATCGGTAGCGGTCCCCCCTACGAGCAGTACTTC. Translated, it gives CASIGSGPPYEQYF.

This clonotype was found many times. The V gene is TRBV10-3, the J gene TRBJ2-3; D is unresolved. Germline V gene lookup returns CDR1 ENHRY and CDR2 SYGVKD. V shed 3 bases and J shed 6 bases, with 4 bases lying between them. The CDR3 runs to 11 residues. The CDR3 region is CAISEFDTQYF. For the CDR3, the DNA is TGTGCCATCAGTGAATTTGATACGCAGTATTTT.

The table lists this clonotype with many counts. The chain couples TRBV2 to TRBJ1-3; D remains unclear. The CDR3 contains 13 residues. CDR1 SNHLY and CDR2 FYNNEI come from the germline V gene. V lost 4 bases, J lost 12 bases, and 16 bases lay in between. CDR3 loop: CASSAPPLGGIYF. CDR3 nucleotide sequence: TGTGCCAGCAGTGCGCCCCCCCTCGGAGGCATATATTTT. The whole variable domain, remainder taken from reference TRBV2 and TRBJ1-3, is EPEVTQTPSHQVTQMGQEVILRCVPISNHLYFYWYRQILGQKVEFLVSFYNNEISEKSEIFDDQFSVERPDGSNFTLKIRSTKLEDSAMYFCASSAPPLGGIYFGEGSWLTVV.

This clonotype was observed many times. V is TRBV12-3 or TRBV12-4 and J is TRBJ2-4; D is unresolved. The CDR3 has 16 amino acids. Trimming took off 0 bases at V and 0 bases at J, with 9 bases between the two ends. CDR3 protein: CASSLAAELAKNIQYF. DNA of the CDR3: TGTGCCAGCAGTTTAGCGGCAGAGCTAGCCAAAAACATTCAGTACTTC.

Ten or more counts support this clonotype. The chain links TRBV7-9 to TRBJ2-1; 10 nucleotides agree with TRBD2. V gave up 6 bases and J gave up 2 bases; unmatched junction bases: 7. This CDR3 contains 16 residues. CDR1 SEHNR and CDR2 FQNEAQ come from the germline V gene (reference sequence). The CDR3 sequence: CASSPSGRAAYNEQFF. CDR3 sequence (DNA): TGTGCCAGCAGTCCGAGCGGGAGGGCCGCCTACAATGAGCAGTTCTTC.

This clonotype has just a few counts. The rearrangement uses TRBV7-9 and TRBJ2-2, with TRBD2 matching 12 bases. Unmatched junction bases numbered 6, after V lost 4 bases and J lost 6 bases. This CDR3 has 16 amino acids. Germline V gene sequence: CDR1 SEHNR, CDR2 FQNEAQ (reference sequence). The CDR3 nucleotides are TGTGCCAGCAGCTCCCTGACTAGCGGGAGCCCCGGGGAGCTGTTTTTT. Its translation is CASSSLTSGSPGELFF.

At least ten counts were recorded for this clonotype. The chain carries TRBV27 and TRBJ2-7, with D perhaps TRBD1 or TRBD2 (5 bases each). Looked up from germline, CDR1 is MNHEY and CDR2 is SMNVEV (reference sequence). Deletions cut 5 bases from V and 7 bases from J, with 24 bases between. The CDR3 runs to 16 residues. The CDR3 coding sequence is TGTGCCAGCAGTCCGCCTTCCCAGGGCGCCCCGGGGGAGCAGTACTTC. This codes for CASSPPSQGAPGEQYF.

This clonotype was seen repeatedly, ten times or more. The chain carries TRBV4-2 and TRBJ1-2, with D tentatively TRBD1 (5 bases). Trimming cost V 1 base and J 2 bases, with 11 bases left between them. The germline gives CDR1 LGHNA, CDR2 YNFKEQ. The CDR3 is 15 residues long. CDR3 residues: CASSQGQGHNYGYTF. The CDR3, as DNA: TGTGCCAGCAGCCAAGGACAAGGACACAACTATGGCTACACCTTC.

This clonotype was picked up many times. The chain uses TRBV12-3 or TRBV12-4 and TRBJ1-1, with D maybe TRBD1 (5 bases). The V end was cut by 7 bases, the J end by 1 base, with 19 bases between. The CDR3 is 16 amino acids. In DNA form, the CDR3 reads TGTGCCAGCACACAGGCGGCAGGGCCTGGGAACACTGAAGCTTTCTTT. It yields the protein CASTQAAGPGNTEAFF.

This clonotype has at least ten counts. The V call is TRBV11-1, the J call TRBJ2-2; 10 bases line up with TRBD2. CDR1 is SGHAT and CDR2 is FQDESV in the germline V gene (reference sequence). Trimming took 4 bases from V and 5 from J; bases not matched to a gene: 7. This CDR3 comprises 16 residues. The CDR3 is CASSYLAGGRTGELFF. The CDR3 region has the DNA TGTGCCAGCAGCTACTTAGCGGGAGGCCGGACCGGGGAGCTGTTTTTT.

The table lists this clonotype with many counts. In DNA form, the CDR3 reads TGCAGTGCCGCTCGCGGGACAGGAGCCTACGAGCAGTACTTC. Protein sequence: CSAARGTGAYEQYF. The chain uses TRBV20-1 and TRBJ2-7, with 8 bases fitting TRBD1. V lost 6 bases to trimming and J lost 2 bases; unmatched junction nucleotides: 9. The germline V gene encodes CDR1 DFQATT and CDR2 SNEGSKA (reference sequence). The CDR3 runs to 14 residues.

This clonotype was observed many times. The genes are TRBV5-6 and TRBJ1-5, with 8 bases that match TRBD1. The V and J ends lost 0 bases and 6 bases, in that order; junction bases with no gene match: 11. The germline CDR1 and CDR2 sequences are SGHDT and YYEEEE. The CDR3 totals 17 residues. Here the CDR3 reads CASSLAEWTGHAQPQHF. CDR3 nucleotides: TGTGCCAGCAGCTTGGCCGAATGGACAGGGCACGCTCAGCCCCAGCATTTT. The whole variable domain, filled in from reference TRBV5-6 and TRBJ1-5, reads DAGVTQSPTHLIKTRGQQVTLRCSPKSGHDTVSWYQQALGQGPQFIFQYYEEEERQRGNFPDRFSGHQFPNYSSELNVNALLLGDSALYLCASSLAEWTGHAQPQHFGDGTRLSIL.

The chain is built from TRBV2 and TRBJ2-6; possibly TRBD1 for D (6 bases). CDR3 length: 17 amino acids. Germline values: CDR1 SNHLY, CDR2 FYNNEI. The ends were cut back, 4 bases at V and 2 bases at J, with 15 bases in the middle. CDR3 nucleotide sequence: TGTGCCAGCAGTGTACGGGGTGGGGGCGCTGGGGCCAACGTCCTGACTTTC. Its translation: CASSVRGGGAGANVLTF.

At least ten counts were recorded for this clonotype. V and J are TRBV20-1 and TRBJ2-1; D is unresolved. This CDR3 region has 14 residues. The V gene lost 3 bases and the J gene lost 5 bases, with 14 bases spanning the gap. Germline lookup yields CDR1 DFQATT and CDR2 SNEGSKA (reference sequence). The CDR3: CSARWSLGNNEQFF. The CDR3 DNA follows: TGCAGTGCTAGGTGGAGTTTGGGTAACAATGAGCAGTTCTTC.

This clonotype has ten or more counts. This chain connects TRBV20-1 to TRBJ2-2; D ambiguous. The CDR3 has 16 amino acids. Trimming removed 2 bases from V and 0 bases from J, with 13 bases in between. Germline V gene data show CDR1 as DFQATT and CDR2 as SNEGSKA (reference sequence). The CDR3 protein is CSARTHSVANTGELFF. CDR3 nucleotide sequence: TGCAGTGCTAGAACCCACTCAGTCGCGAACACCGGGGAGCTGTTTTTT.

Ten or more counts support this clonotype. V is TRBV5-1 and J is TRBJ2-1, with D possibly being TRBD2 (6 bases). The CDR3 is made up of 15 amino acids. V dropped 5 bases and J dropped 3 bases, with 15 bases sitting between them. CDR1 and CDR2 (germline): SGHRS, YFSETQ. The DNA of the CDR3 is TGCGCCAGCAGTAGCCTGGGCGGGGACTACAATGAGCAGTTCTTC. It translates to CASSSLGGDYNEQFF. The whole variable domain, remainder taken from reference TRBV5-1 and TRBJ2-1, is KAGVTQTPRYLIKTRGQQVTLSCSPISGHRSVSWYQQTPGQGLQFLFEYFSETQRNKGNFPGRFSGRQFSNSRSEMNVSTLELGDSALYLCASSSLGGDYNEQFFGPGTRLTVL.

This clonotype appeared many times. The chain uses TRBV25-1 and TRBJ2-1; D is perhaps TRBD1 or TRBD2 (5 bases each). Germline CDR1 is MGHDK and CDR2 is SYGVNS. Trimming removed 7 bases from V and 8 bases from J, with 15 bases in between. There are 13 residues in the CDR3. In DNA form, the CDR3 reads TGTGCCAGCAAGCATGGTGGGGGTCATGAGCAGTTCTTC. This codes for CASKHGGGHEQFF.

This clonotype came up many times. The rearrangement links TRBV6-4 to TRBJ2-7; D gene unclear. The germline V and J ends were trimmed by 4 bases and 4 bases, with 17 bases remaining between them. The CDR3 is 15 amino acids. From germline, CDR1 is MRHNA and CDR2 SNTAGT. The CDR3, as DNA: TGTGCCAGCAGTGTAAAACGGACGGTAGCTTACGAGCAGTACTTC. It is translated as CASSVKRTVAYEQYF.

This clonotype was seen repeatedly, ten times or more. V usage is TRBV20-1 and J usage is TRBJ2-1; D perhaps matches TRBD1 (6 bases). V lost 6 bases, J lost 7 bases, and 19 bases lay in between. The CDR3 runs to 14 residues. CDR1 DFQATT and CDR2 SNEGSKA come from the germline V gene (reference sequence). CDR3 nucleotides: TGCAGTGCCGAGACAGGCAGGGCAGTTAATGAGCAGTTCTTC. This codes for CSAETGRAVNEQFF.

The rearrangement links TRBV12-3 or TRBV12-4 to TRBJ2-4, with D tentatively TRBD1 or TRBD2 (5 bases each). CDR3 length equals 14 residues. V was clipped by 1 base and J by 7 bases, with 11 bases between them. CDR3 loop: CASSLGGKRNIQYF. The CDR3 DNA follows: TGTGCCAGCAGTTTAGGGGGGAAGAGGAACATTCAGTACTTC.

This clonotype appeared many times. J is TRBJ2-1 and V is TRBV7-3; 14 bases agree with TRBD2. From germline, CDR1 is SGHTA and CDR2 FQGTGA. The CDR3 covers 17 residues. The V and J ends lost 1 base and 6 bases, in that order; junction bases with no gene match: 5. The CDR3 DNA sequence: TGTGCCAGCAGCTTAAAGTCGACTAGCGGGAGGGCCAATGAGCAGTTCTTC. This encodes CASSLKSTSGRANEQFF.

This clonotype appeared a few times. The chain is built from TRBV6-6 and TRBJ1-5; D possibly corresponds to TRBD1 (5 bases). This CDR3 region has 12 residues. Germline CDR1 reads MNHNY; CDR2 reads SVGAGI (reference sequence). Deletions cut 7 bases from V and 1 base from J, with 5 bases between. CDR3 region: CASTGSNQPQHF. For the CDR3, the DNA is TGTGCCAGCACAGGGAGCAATCAGCCCCAGCATTTT.

This clonotype was seen at least ten times. The genes are TRBV5-1 and TRBJ1-2; no definite D call. Trimming removed 0 bases at V and 2 bases at J, with 5 bases between. Germline values: CDR1 SGHRS, CDR2 YFSETQ. CDR3 length: 13 amino acids. In nucleotides, the CDR3 is TGCGCCAGCAGCTTGGGGGAGAACTATGGCTACACCTTC. Translation gives CASSLGENYGYTF.

This clonotype was counted many times. The CDR3: CASSTSGISYNEQFF. The CDR3 nucleotides read TGTGCCAGCAGTACTAGCGGGATTTCCTACAATGAGCAGTTCTTC. The chain has TRBV28 and TRBJ2-1; 10 bases fit TRBD2. After removal of 5 bases from V and 1 base from J, the junction contained 2 bases not matched to a gene. The CDR3 has 15 residues. Per the germline V gene, CDR1 is MDHEN and CDR2 is SYDVKM.

In its sample, this clonotype was seen many times. This chain connects TRBV9 to TRBJ2-3; D tentatively fits TRBD1 or TRBD2 (5 bases each). Germline CDR1 is SGDLS and CDR2 is YYNGEE. This CDR3 is built from 14 residues. V dropped 4 bases and J dropped 2 bases, with 11 bases sitting between them. CDR3 loop: CASSIRDPTDTQYF. CDR3 coding DNA: TGTGCCAGCAGCATCAGGGACCCCACAGATACGCAGTATTTT.